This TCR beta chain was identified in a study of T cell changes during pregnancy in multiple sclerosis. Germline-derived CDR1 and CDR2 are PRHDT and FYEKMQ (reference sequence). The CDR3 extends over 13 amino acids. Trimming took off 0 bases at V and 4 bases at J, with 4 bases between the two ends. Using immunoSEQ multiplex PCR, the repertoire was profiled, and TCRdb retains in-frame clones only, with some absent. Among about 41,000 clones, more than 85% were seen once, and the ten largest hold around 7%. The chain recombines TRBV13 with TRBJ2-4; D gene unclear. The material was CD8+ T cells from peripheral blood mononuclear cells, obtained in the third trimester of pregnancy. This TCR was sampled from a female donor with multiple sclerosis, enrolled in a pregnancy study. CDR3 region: CASSLGRKNIQYF. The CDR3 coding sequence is TGTGCCAGCAGCTTAGGGAGAAAAAACATTCAGTACTTC. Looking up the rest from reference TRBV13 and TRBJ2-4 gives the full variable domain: AAGVIQSPRHLIKEKRETATLKCYPIPRHDTVYWYQQGPGQDPQFLISFYEKMQSDKGSIPDRFSAQQFSDYHSELNMSSLELGDSALYFCASSLGRKNIQYFGAGTRLSVL.